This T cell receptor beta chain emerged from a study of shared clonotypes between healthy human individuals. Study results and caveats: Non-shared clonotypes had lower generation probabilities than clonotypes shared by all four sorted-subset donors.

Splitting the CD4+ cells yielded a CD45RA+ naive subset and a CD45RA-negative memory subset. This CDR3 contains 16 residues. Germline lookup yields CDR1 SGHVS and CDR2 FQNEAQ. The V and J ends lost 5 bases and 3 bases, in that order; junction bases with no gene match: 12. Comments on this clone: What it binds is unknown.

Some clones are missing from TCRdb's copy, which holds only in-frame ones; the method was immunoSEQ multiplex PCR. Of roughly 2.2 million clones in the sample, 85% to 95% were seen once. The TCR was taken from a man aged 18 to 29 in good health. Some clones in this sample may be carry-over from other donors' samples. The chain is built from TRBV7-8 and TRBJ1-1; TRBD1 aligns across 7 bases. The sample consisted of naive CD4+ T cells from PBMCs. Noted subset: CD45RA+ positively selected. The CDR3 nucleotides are TGTGCCAGCAGCGAAAAAGACAGGGAGTCGGACACTGAAGCTTTCTTT. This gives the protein CASSEKDRESDTEAFF.